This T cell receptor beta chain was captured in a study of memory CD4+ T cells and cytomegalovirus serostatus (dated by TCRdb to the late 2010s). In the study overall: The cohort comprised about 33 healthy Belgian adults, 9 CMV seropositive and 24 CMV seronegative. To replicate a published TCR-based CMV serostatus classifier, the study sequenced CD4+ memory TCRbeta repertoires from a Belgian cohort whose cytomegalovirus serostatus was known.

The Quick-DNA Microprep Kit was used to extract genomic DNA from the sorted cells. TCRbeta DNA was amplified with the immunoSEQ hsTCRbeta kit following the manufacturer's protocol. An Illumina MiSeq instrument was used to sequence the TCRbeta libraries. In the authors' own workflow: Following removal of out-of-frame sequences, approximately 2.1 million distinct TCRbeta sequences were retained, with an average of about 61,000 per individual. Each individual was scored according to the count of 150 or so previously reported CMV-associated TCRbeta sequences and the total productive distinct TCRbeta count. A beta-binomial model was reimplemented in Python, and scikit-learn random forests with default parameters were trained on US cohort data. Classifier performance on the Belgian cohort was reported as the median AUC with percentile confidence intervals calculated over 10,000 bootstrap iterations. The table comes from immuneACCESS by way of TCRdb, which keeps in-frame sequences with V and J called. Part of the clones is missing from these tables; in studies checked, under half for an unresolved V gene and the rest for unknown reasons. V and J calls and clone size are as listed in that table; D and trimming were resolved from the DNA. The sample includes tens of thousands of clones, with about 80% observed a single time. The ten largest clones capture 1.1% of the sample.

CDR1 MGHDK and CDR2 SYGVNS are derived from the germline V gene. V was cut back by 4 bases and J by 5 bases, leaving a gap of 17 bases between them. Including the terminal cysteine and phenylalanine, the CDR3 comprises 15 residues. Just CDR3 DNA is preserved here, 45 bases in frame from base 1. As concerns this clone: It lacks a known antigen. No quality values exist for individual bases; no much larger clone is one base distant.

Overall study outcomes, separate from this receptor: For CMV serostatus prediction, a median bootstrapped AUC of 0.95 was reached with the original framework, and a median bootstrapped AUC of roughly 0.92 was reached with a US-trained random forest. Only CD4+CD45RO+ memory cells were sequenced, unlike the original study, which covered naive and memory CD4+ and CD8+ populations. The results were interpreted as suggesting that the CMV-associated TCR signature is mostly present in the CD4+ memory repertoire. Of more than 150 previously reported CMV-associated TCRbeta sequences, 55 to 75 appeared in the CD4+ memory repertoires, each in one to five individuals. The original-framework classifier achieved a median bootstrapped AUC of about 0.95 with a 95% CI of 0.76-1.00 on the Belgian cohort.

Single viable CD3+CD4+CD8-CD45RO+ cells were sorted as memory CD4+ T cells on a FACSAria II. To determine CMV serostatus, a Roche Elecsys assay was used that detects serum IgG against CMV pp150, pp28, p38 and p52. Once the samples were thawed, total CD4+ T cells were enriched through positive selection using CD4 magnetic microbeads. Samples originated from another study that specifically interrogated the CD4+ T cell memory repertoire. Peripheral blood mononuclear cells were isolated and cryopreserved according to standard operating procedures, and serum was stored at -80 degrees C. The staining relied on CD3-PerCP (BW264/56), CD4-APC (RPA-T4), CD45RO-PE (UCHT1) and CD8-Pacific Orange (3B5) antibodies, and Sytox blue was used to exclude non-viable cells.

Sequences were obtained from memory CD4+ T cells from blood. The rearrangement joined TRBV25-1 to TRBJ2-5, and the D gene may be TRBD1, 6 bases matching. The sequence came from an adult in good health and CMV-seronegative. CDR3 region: CASSVRGERGETQYF. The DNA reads TGTGCCAGCAGTGTAAGAGGGGAAAGGGGGGAGACCCAGTACTTC.